This T cell receptor beta chain was identified in a study of blood T cell repertoires in COVID-19. As for the study in general: The United States, Italy and Spain were the sources of the acute and convalescent COVID-19 samples. In each case, the material was cDNA or gDNA derived from T cells, B-cell-depleted T cells, or PBMCs.

Assay: immunoSEQ multiplex PCR; the TCRdb copy retains only in-frame clones and omits some. The data hold about 210,000 clones, with 84% observed a single time. V dropped 5 bases and J dropped 4; count of bases not matched to a gene: 9. CDR1 LGHDT and CDR2 YNNKEL come from the germline V gene (reference sequence). There are 15 residues in the CDR3. This sequence was found in a man in his forties or fifties who had recovered from COVID-19. This chain uses TRBV3-1 (or the pseudogene TRBV3-2) with TRBJ2-7, with 9 nucleotides matching TRBD2. Source material: peripheral blood. CDR3: CASSTSREGGYEQYF. CDR3 coding DNA: TGTGCCAGCAGCACGTCGCGGGAGGGGGGGTACGAGCAGTACTTC.